This T cell receptor (beta chain) originates from a study of blood T cell repertoires in COVID-19. V dropped 4 bases and J dropped 3 bases, with 10 bases sitting between them. CDR3 size: 13 residues. Germline V gives CDR1 KGHSH, CDR2 LQKENI. The method was immunoSEQ multiplex PCR; TCRdb's version includes in-frame clones alone and lacks a portion of them. Of some 220,000 clones in the sample, 75% to 85% were seen once. This clonotype was obtained from a human donor in a cohort sampled during active COVID-19. This chain connects TRBV18 to TRBJ2-7; tentatively, D is TRBD1 (6 bases). What was sequenced was peripheral blood. The CDR3 loop is CASSRQEIYEQYF. DNA for the CDR3: TGTGCCAGCTCACGACAGGAGATCTACGAGCAGTACTTC.